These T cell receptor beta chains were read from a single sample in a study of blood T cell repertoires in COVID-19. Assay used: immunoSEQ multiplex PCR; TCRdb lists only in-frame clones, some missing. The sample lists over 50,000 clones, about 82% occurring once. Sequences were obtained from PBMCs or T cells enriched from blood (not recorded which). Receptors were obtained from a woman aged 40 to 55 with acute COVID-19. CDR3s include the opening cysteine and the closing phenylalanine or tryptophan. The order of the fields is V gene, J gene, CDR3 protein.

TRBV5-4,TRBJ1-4,CASSLESGGANEKLFF
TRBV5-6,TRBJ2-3,CASSPTGTVTDTQYF
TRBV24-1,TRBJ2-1,CATSGTTASLHEQFF
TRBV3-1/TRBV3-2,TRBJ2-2,CASSQWDRGANTGELFF
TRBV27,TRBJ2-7,CASRGLAGSSAYEQYF
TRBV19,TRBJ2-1,CASTGNPYNEQFF
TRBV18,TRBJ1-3,CASSRGTVRAGNTIYF
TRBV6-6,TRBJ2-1,CASKTRGLANNEQFF
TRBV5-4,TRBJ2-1,CASRSDSYNEQFF
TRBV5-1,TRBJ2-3,CASSFESGVGATDTQYF
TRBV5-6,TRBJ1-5,CASSFSGGGQPQHF
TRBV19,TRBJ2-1,CASSPGQSYYNEQFF
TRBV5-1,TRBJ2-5,CASSLLQETQYF
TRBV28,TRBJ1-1,CASNSGAAGMNTEAFF
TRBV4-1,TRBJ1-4,CASSLRQGAANEKLFF
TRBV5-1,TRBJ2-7,CASSLNSDEQYF
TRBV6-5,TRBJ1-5,CASGGAVSSNQPQHF
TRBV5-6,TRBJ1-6,CASSYVAGVYNSPLHF
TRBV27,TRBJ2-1,CASSLGAAFPYNEQFF
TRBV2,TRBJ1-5,CASSLGRPLNQPQHF
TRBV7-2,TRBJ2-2,CASSLIPSGTNTGELFF
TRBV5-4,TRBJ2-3,CASSLQGGLSTDTQYF
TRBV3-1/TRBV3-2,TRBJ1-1,CASSPGVNTEAFF
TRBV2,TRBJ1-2,CASSRTQSYGYTF
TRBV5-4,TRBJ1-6,CASSPKPGFNSPLHF
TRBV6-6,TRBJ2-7,CASSLRGTGREQYF
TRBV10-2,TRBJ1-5,CASDRTGRNQPQHF
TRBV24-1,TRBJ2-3,CATSDPGLAGGAADTQYF
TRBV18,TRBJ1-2,CASSPETNSNYGYTF
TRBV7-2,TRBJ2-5,CASSEYTRGSLGTQYF
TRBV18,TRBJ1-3,CASSPVAGKSSGNTIYF
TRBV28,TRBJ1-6,CASSLLGEDNSPLHF
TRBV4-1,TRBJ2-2,CASSQFEGGPGGTGELFF
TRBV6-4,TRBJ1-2,CASSDGPNYGYTF
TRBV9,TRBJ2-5,CASSTHGEETQYF
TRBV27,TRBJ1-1,CASSLGQNTEAFF
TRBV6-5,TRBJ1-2,CASSSTGHRGGYTF
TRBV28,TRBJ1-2,CASSSSYGYTF
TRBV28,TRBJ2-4,CASLGQGASKNIQYF
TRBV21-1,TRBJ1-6,CASSGGLVSPCYNSPLHF
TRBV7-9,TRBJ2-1,CASSPGRQGGFF
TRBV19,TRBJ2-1,CASSKSGRASEFF
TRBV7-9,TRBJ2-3,CASSYGSDTQYF
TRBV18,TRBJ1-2,CASSPGTGPYGYTF
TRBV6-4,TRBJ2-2,CASSDEGVTGELFF
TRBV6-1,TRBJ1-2,CASSGPLTGITYGYTF
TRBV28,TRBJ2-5,CASSLPIGRAETQYF
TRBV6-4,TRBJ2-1,CASSVGFVGGNEQFF
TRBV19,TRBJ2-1,CASSFPGLNEQFF
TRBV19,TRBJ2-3,CASSIAGGLHSDTQYF
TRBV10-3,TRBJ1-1,CAISGRENTEAFF